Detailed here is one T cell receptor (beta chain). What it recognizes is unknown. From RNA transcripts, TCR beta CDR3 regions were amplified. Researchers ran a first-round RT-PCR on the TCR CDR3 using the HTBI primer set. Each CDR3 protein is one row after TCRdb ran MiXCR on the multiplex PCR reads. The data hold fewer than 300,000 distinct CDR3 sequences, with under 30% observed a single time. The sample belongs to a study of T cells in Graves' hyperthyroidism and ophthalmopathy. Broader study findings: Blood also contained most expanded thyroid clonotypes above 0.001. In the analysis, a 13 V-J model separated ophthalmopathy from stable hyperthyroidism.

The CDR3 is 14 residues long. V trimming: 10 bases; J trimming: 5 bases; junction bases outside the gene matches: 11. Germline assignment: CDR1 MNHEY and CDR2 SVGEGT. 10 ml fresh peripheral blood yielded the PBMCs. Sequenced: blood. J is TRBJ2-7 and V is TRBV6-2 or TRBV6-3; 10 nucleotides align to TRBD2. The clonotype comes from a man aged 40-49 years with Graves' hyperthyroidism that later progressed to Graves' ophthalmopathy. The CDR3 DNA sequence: TGTGCCACCCTCCTAGCGGGAGCTGGGAACGAGCAGTACTTC. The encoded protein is CATLLAGAGNEQYF.